A single sample gave rise to the 29 T cell receptor beta chains below, sequenced in a study of blood T cell repertoires in COVID-19. Using immunoSEQ multiplex PCR, the repertoire was profiled, and TCRdb retains in-frame clones only, with some absent. The table lists hundreds of thousands of clones, approximately 85% of them singletons. What was sequenced was peripheral blood. The receptors originated from a woman older than 75 with COVID-19, enrolled during active disease.

This rearrangement joins TRBV19 to TRBJ1-1; D is unclear. Germline V gives CDR1 LNHDA, CDR2 SQIVND (reference sequence). This CDR3 region has 12 residues. V was cut by 6 bases and J by 1 base, with 6 bases left in between. The CDR3, as DNA: TGTGCCAGTAGCACACCGAACACTGAAGCTTTCTTT. It is translated as CASSTPNTEAFF. Drawing the rest from reference TRBV19 and TRBJ1-1, the complete variable domain is DGGITQSPKYLFRKEGQNVTLSCEQNLNHDAMYWYRQDPGQGLRLIYYSQIVNDFQKGDIAEGYSVSREKKESFPLTVTSAQKNPTAFYLCASSTPNTEAFFGQGTRLTVV.

V is TRBV28 and J is TRBJ1-1, with no clear D. V lost 4 bases and J 3 bases, leaving 15 bases between the germline ends. CDR1 is MDHEN and CDR2 is SYDVKM in the germline V gene. The CDR3 totals 15 residues. The CDR3, as DNA: TGTGCCAGCAGTTCTTTAAGCGCGGCAGACACTGAAGCTTTCTTT. Encoded protein: CASSSLSAADTEAFF.

The J gene is TRBJ2-4, the V gene TRBV7-9; D is possibly TRBD1 (5 bases). V was trimmed by 1 base and J by 6 bases, leaving 10 bases between them. Germline CDR1 is SEHNR and CDR2 is FQNEAQ (reference sequence). This CDR3 spans 14 amino acids. The CDR3 protein is CASSLGQQGNIQYF. The DNA of the CDR3 is TGTGCCAGCAGCTTAGGGCAGCAGGGAAACATTCAGTACTTC.

V is TRBV9 and J is TRBJ1-3; 10 bases map to TRBD1. This CDR3 is built from 17 residues. V gave up 2 bases and J gave up 0 bases; unmatched junction bases: 5. Germline V gene sequence: CDR1 SGDLS, CDR2 YYNGEE. The CDR3 loop reads CASSVGQGTISGNTIYF. In nucleotides, the CDR3 is TGTGCCAGCAGCGTGGGACAGGGGACTATCTCTGGAAACACCATATATTTT.

The V and J genes are TRBV19 and TRBJ1-4, with 7 bases matching TRBD1. From germline, CDR1 is LNHDA and CDR2 SQIVND (reference sequence). After removal of 4 bases from V and 3 bases from J, the junction contained 8 bases not matched to a gene. The CDR3 contains 16 residues. CDR3 sequence reads: CASSRLRTGSNEKLFF. The CDR3 coding sequence is TGTGCCAGTAGTAGACTTCGGACAGGCTCTAATGAAAAACTGTTTTTT.

The J gene is TRBJ1-3, the V gene TRBV19, with unresolved D. The V gene lost 10 bases and the J gene lost 0 bases, with 16 bases spanning the gap. Germline-derived CDR1 and CDR2 are LNHDA and SQIVND (reference sequence). CDR3 length: 15 amino acids. Here the CDR3 reads CATTPSRNSGNTIYF. Here the CDR3 DNA reads TGTGCCACTACCCCCTCCCGAAACTCTGGAAACACCATATATTTT.

This clone came up once. This chain links TRBV6-5 with TRBJ1-4, with 7 bases matching TRBD1. This CDR3 has 12 amino acids. Per germline, CDR1 MNHEY and CDR2 SVGAGI. Losses at the gene ends were 6 bases for V and 13 bases for J; bases not matched to a gene: 8. CDR3 DNA: TGTGCCAGCAGAGCCCCGACAGGGTTACTGTTTTTT. It encodes CASRAPTGLLFF.

J is TRBJ1-4 and V is TRBV5-4, with TRBD1 matching 8 bases. CDR1 is SGHNT, CDR2 YYREEE, per germline (reference sequence). The CDR3 spans 15 residues. The trim removed 4 bases at V and 7 bases at J, leaving 9 bases unmatched. The CDR3 nucleotides read TGTGCCAGCAGCCCTGGAGGACAGGGAGGTGAAAAACTGTTTTTT. Protein product: CASSPGGQGGEKLFF.

The genes are TRBV18 and TRBJ1-1; D may be TRBD1 (6 bases). Germline V gene lookup returns CDR1 KGHSH and CDR2 LQKENI. CDR3 size: 13 residues. With 3 bases removed from V and 5 bases from J, the gap between germline ends came to 10 bases. CDR3: CASSPNQGTEAFF. Here the CDR3 DNA reads TGTGCCAGCTCACCGAACCAGGGGACTGAAGCTTTCTTT.

This clone was seen more than once but under ten times. The gene calls are TRBV10-3 and TRBJ1-2, with a tentative D call TRBD1 (6 bases). The CDR3 spans 13 residues. Germline V lookup: CDR1 ENHRY, CDR2 SYGVKD. With 2 bases removed from V and 7 bases from J, the gap between germline ends came to 11 bases. In nucleotides, the CDR3 is TGTGCCATCAGTGAGGGCAGGGGAGCTGGCTACACCTTC. This codes for CAISEGRGAGYTF.

This chain joins TRBV11-2 and TRBJ2-3; tentative D call: TRBD2 (6 bases). The CDR3 runs to 15 residues. Germline CDR1 is SGHAT and CDR2 is FQNNGV. V was clipped by 3 bases and J by 0 bases, with 10 bases between them. CDR3 loop: CASSFAGTSTDTQYF. The CDR3 DNA follows: TGTGCCAGCAGCTTCGCGGGGACGAGCACAGATACGCAGTATTTT.

The chain employs TRBV18 and TRBJ1-2; tentatively, D is TRBD1 (5 bases). The germline V and J ends were trimmed by 2 bases and 4 bases, with 11 bases remaining between them. In germline, CDR1 is KGHSH, CDR2 LQKENI. The CDR3 has 14 amino acids. CDR3 sequence (DNA): TGTGCCAGCTCACCATCGACAGACCCCTATGGCTACACCTTC. Translating gives CASSPSTDPYGYTF.

As for this clone: The sample holds other DNA sequences that translate to the same CDR3. The V gene is TRBV5-1, the J gene TRBJ1-1; D perhaps matches TRBD1 (5 bases). The CDR3 runs to 14 residues. The V gene's germline CDR1 is SGHRS and CDR2 YFSETQ. V was clipped by 0 bases and J by 1 base, with 7 bases between them. CDR3 DNA sequence: TGCGCCAGCAGCTTGGGCGGGGGGAACACTGAAGCTTTCTTT. Amino acid sequence: CASSLGGGNTEAFF.

V is TRBV9 and J is TRBJ2-1; 14 bases are a match to TRBD2. CDR3 length: 18 amino acids. V shed 3 bases, J shed 1 base, and the junction held 6 bases outside the gene matches. CDR1 SGDLS and CDR2 YYNGEE come from the germline V gene. The CDR3, as DNA: TGTGCCAGCAGCGAAGGGACTAGCGGGGGTGGGTCCTACAATGAGCAGTTCTTC. Its protein product is CASSEGTSGGGSYNEQFF.

The V and J genes are TRBV28 and TRBJ2-7, with TRBD1 as a possible D gene (5 bases). The CDR3 spans 14 residues. V lost 3 bases to trimming and J lost 0 bases, with 9 bases between them. CDR1 MDHEN and CDR2 SYDVKM come from the germline V gene. CDR3 sequence reads: CASSLQGPSYEQYF. CDR3 nucleotides: TGTGCCAGCAGTTTGCAGGGCCCCTCCTACGAGCAGTACTTC.

V is TRBV3-1 (or the pseudogene TRBV3-2) and J is TRBJ2-4; D gene uncertain. Trimming cost V 4 bases and J 1 base, with 26 bases left between them. The germline CDR1 and CDR2 sequences are LGHDT and YNNKEL (reference sequence). CDR3 length: 20 residues. The CDR3, as DNA: TGTGCCAGCAGCCGAACTTTGAGGCAAGGAGAGCTATGGGCCAAAAACATTCAGTACTTC. This gives the protein CASSRTLRQGELWAKNIQYF.

V usage is TRBV5-1 and J usage is TRBJ2-2; 10 nucleotides agree with TRBD2. Per germline, CDR1 SGHRS and CDR2 YFSETQ. This CDR3 has 15 residues. V trimming: 5 bases; J trimming: 3 bases; junction bases outside the gene matches: 4. The DNA of the CDR3 is TGCGCCAGCAGATATCTAGCGGGGGACACCGGGGAGCTGTTTTTT. Its translation is CASRYLAGDTGELFF.

The V and J genes are TRBV5-4 and TRBJ2-7; 9 nucleotides align to TRBD1. Germline V gene lookup returns CDR1 SGHNT and CDR2 YYREEE (reference sequence). This CDR3 contains 15 residues. Germline trimming cut 3 bases from V and 0 bases from J; bases unmatched to any gene: 4. The CDR3 sequence: CASSSRTGDSYEQYF. The CDR3 region has the DNA TGTGCCAGCAGCTCCAGGACAGGGGACTCCTACGAGCAGTACTTC.

The chain employs TRBV29-1 and TRBJ1-1, with a tentative D call TRBD1 (6 bases). V lost 4 bases to trimming and J lost 5 bases, with 17 bases between them. CDR1 and CDR2 from the germline V gene are SQVTM and ANQGSEA. The CDR3 is 14 residues long. The DNA for the CDR3 is TGCAGCGTTGCTCCCGGGGGAGGGGGGACTGAAGCTTTCTTT. Translation: CSVAPGGGGTEAFF.

CDR3 in amino acids: CASSLDGGITQYF. The DNA for the CDR3 is TGTGCCAGCAGCTTAGACGGGGGGATTACGCAGTATTTT. This chain uses TRBV7-9 with TRBJ2-3; 7 bases align to TRBD2. The CDR3 is 13 amino acids. V shed 1 base and J 8 bases; nucleotides not matched to a gene: 3. Germline V CDR1 and CDR2: SEHNR, FQNEAQ (reference sequence).

The chain carries TRBV19 and TRBJ2-4; D not certain. This CDR3 is built from 17 residues. V was pared by 3 bases and J by 0 bases, with 15 bases between. Per germline, CDR1 LNHDA and CDR2 SQIVND (reference sequence). Written as DNA, the CDR3 is TGTGCCAGTAGTATGGGCCTGCCACTGTCAGCCAAAAACATTCAGTACTTC. This gives the protein CASSMGLPLSAKNIQYF.

The chain is built from TRBV18 and TRBJ2-3, with TRBD1 matching 9 bases. The germline V gene has CDR1 KGHSH and CDR2 LQKENI. The CDR3 runs 15 residues. Trimming removed 6 bases from V and 3 bases from J; junction bases left unmatched: 7. CDR3 residues: CASSPGTGKTDTQYF. The CDR3 coding sequence is TGTGCCAGCTCGCCCGGGACAGGGAAGACAGATACGCAGTATTTT.

The chain joins TRBV7-2 to TRBJ1-3; TRBD1 might be the D (6 bases). The germline V gene encodes CDR1 SGHTA and CDR2 FQGNSA. Trimming took 5 bases from V and 4 from J, leaving 15 bases between them. The CDR3 is made up of 15 amino acids. The CDR3: CASSTNQGIGNTIYF. In DNA, the CDR3 is TGTGCCAGCAGCACGAACCAGGGGATCGGAAACACCATATATTTT.

The chain links TRBV7-6 to TRBJ2-3; the D gene is possibly TRBD1 (7 bases). In germline, CDR1 is SGHVS, CDR2 FNYEAQ. The CDR3 is made up of 16 amino acids. Deletions cut 4 bases from V and 1 base from J, with 15 bases between. The CDR3 is CASSSRTGEGTDTQYF. In DNA form, the CDR3 reads TGTGCCAGCAGCTCCAGAACAGGGGAGGGCACAGATACGCAGTATTTT.

V usage is TRBV5-1 and J usage is TRBJ1-3, with D perhaps TRBD1 (5 bases). Trimming took 4 bases from V and 2 from J, leaving 13 bases between them. The CDR3 has 15 amino acids. CDR1 is SGHRS and CDR2 is YFSETQ in the germline V gene. The chain's CDR3 is CASSRDSGPGNTIYF. CDR3 coding DNA: TGCGCCAGCAGCCGGGACTCTGGGCCTGGAAACACCATATATTTT.

This clone has a single count. This CDR3 is CASRTSGGSGEQFF. In nucleotides, the CDR3 is TGTGCCTCAAGGACTAGCGGGGGTTCGGGTGAGCAGTTCTTC. The genes are TRBV30 and TRBJ2-1, with TRBD2 matching 13 bases. Germline CDR1 is GTSNPN and CDR2 is SVGIG (reference sequence). CDR3 length equals 14 residues. The V segment lost 7 bases and the J segment 9 bases; nucleotides outside the gene matches: 9. Supplemented by reference TRBV30 and TRBJ2-1, the full variable domain reads SQTIHQWPATLVQPVGSPLSLECTVEGTSNPNLYWYRQAAGRGLQLLFYSVGIGQISSEVPQNLSASRPQDRQFILSSKKLLLSDSGFYLCASRTSGGSGEQFFGPGTRLTVL.

The CDR3 DNA reads as TGTGCCATCAGTGAGACTAGCGGGACGCAGTATTTT. It specifies CAISETSGTQYF. This chain joins TRBV10-3 and TRBJ2-3; 9 bases map to TRBD2. CDR1 is ENHRY, CDR2 SYGVKD, per germline. After removal of 2 bases from V and 9 bases from J, the junction contained 0 bases not matched to a gene. The CDR3 extends over 12 amino acids.

This clone was seen a single time. This chain joins TRBV19 and TRBJ2-2, with D possibly TRBD2 on 6 matching bases. The CDR3 spans 14 residues. Trimming stripped 4 bases from V and 4 bases from J, with 10 bases between. Germline values: CDR1 LNHDA, CDR2 SQIVND (reference sequence). CDR3 in amino acids: CASSTGVPTGELFF. CDR3 nucleotides: TGTGCCAGTAGTACGGGGGTCCCCACCGGGGAGCTGTTTTTT.

This clone has only a few counts. The V gene is TRBV29-1, the J gene TRBJ2-7; 10 bases are shared with TRBD2. The CDR3 runs 18 residues. Germline CDR1 is SQVTM and CDR2 is ANQGSEA. This CDR3 is CRDTRTSGRTLPTYEQYV. The CDR3 region has the DNA TGCAGAGATACTCGGACTAGCGGACGCACCCTCCCTACTTACGAGCAGTACGTC.